This TCR beta chain came from a study of blood T cell repertoires in COVID-19. Across the study: Sample material is recorded as cDNA or gDNA derived from T cells, B-cell-depleted T cells, or PBMCs.

Trimming took 5 bases from V and 4 from J; bases not matched to a gene: 5. CDR3 length: 14 amino acids. CDR1 is SGHVS and CDR2 is FQNEAQ in the germline V gene. Produced via immunoSEQ multiplex PCR; TCRdb's table is partial and in-frame only. The data show 180,000 or so clones, with 78% seen just once and roughly 2.8% held by the top ten. The sequenced sample was peripheral blood. The clonotype comes from a woman over 75 with active or convalescent COVID-19. The chain combines TRBV7-8 with TRBJ2-7; 10 bases agree with TRBD1. Here the CDR3 DNA reads TGTGCCAGCAGCAGACGACAGGGGGCTTACGAGCAGTACTTC. Its protein is CASSRRQGAYEQYF.